This passage covers 7 T cell receptor beta chains from one sample sequenced in a study of blood T cell repertoires in COVID-19. Measured with immunoSEQ multiplex PCR; TCRdb has only the in-frame clones, and not every one. The sample lists 200,000 to 300,000 clones, more than 75% occurring once. The sample was PBMCs or T cells enriched from blood (not recorded which). Source of these receptors: a woman in her thirties or forties with acute COVID-19.

The rearrangement uses TRBV28 and TRBJ2-4; TRBD1 might be the D (6 bases). Germline values: CDR1 MDHEN, CDR2 SYDVKM. This CDR3 comprises 15 residues. Trimming stripped 3 bases from V and 3 bases from J, with 12 bases between. The CDR3 region has the DNA TGTGCCAGCAGTTTTACCCGGGACAACAAAAACATTCAGTACTTC. Translated, it gives CASSFTRDNKNIQYF.

This clone has more than one count but fewer than ten. The chain has TRBV11-3 and TRBJ2-3, with D perhaps matching TRBD1 (6 bases). The CDR3 is made up of 13 amino acids. The V end lost 2 bases, the J end lost 6 bases, and 9 bases lay between the germline ends. From germline, CDR1 is SGHNT and CDR2 YENEEA. CDR3 sequence (DNA): TGTGCCAGCAGCTTATACAGGGTGGATACGCAGTATTTT. This translates into CASSLYRVDTQYF.

The V call is TRBV20-1, the J call TRBJ2-7; 7 bases are a match to TRBD2. J was trimmed by 4 bases and V by 3 bases; bases with no gene match: 6. The CDR3 loop spans 13 amino acids. In germline, CDR1 is DFQATT, CDR2 SNEGSKA (reference sequence). CDR3 in amino acids: CSASGRERYEQYF. The CDR3 nucleotides are TGCAGTGCTAGTGGGCGGGAGAGATACGAGCAGTACTTC.

V is TRBV11-2 and J is TRBJ2-2; D is undetermined. The V end was cut by 0 bases, the J end by 4 bases, with 9 bases between. This CDR3 has 15 residues. Germline CDR1 SGHAT, CDR2 FQNNGV. CDR3 nucleotides: TGTGCCAGCAGCTTAGACGGTAGAATCACCGGGGAGCTGTTTTTT. It specifies CASSLDGRITGELFF. Based on the CDR3 plus reference TRBV11-2 and TRBJ2-2, the full variable domain is EAGVAQSPRYKIIEKRQSVAFWCNPISGHATLYWYQQILGQGPKLLIQFQNNGVVDDSQLPKDRFSAERLKGVDSTLKIQPAKLEDSAVYLCASSLDGRITGELFFGEGSRLTVL.

The J gene is TRBJ1-2, the V gene TRBV28, with TRBD1 matching 10 bases. The CDR3 has 15 residues. CDR1 MDHEN and CDR2 SYDVKM come from the germline V gene. Trimming removed 5 bases from V and 7 bases from J; junction bases left unmatched: 10. The CDR3 sequence: CASSPNRDRGSGYTF. The CDR3 DNA reads as TGTGCCAGCAGTCCAAACCGGGACAGGGGTAGTGGCTACACCTTC.

This chain links TRBV18 with TRBJ2-1; TRBD2 matches at 13 bases. The CDR3 has 15 residues. Germline V gene sequence: CDR1 KGHSH, CDR2 LQKENI. Germline trimming cut 2 bases from V and 7 bases from J; bases unmatched to any gene: 2. The CDR3 reads CASSPGLAGENEQFF. In DNA form, the CDR3 reads TGTGCCAGCTCACCAGGACTAGCGGGAGAGAATGAGCAGTTCTTC. The variable domain in full, with the rest retrieved from reference TRBV18 and TRBJ2-1, is NAGVMQNPRHLVRRRGQEARLRCSPMKGHSHVYWYRQLPEEGLKFMVYLQKENIIDESGMPKERFSAEFPKEGPSILRIQQVVRGDSAAYFCASSPGLAGENEQFFGPGTRLTVL.

V gene TRBV19 combines with J gene TRBJ2-3; TRBD2 aligns across 12 bases. This CDR3 has 19 residues. The germline V gene has CDR1 LNHDA and CDR2 SQIVND (reference sequence). J gave up 2 bases and V 1 base, and 10 bases lay outside the gene matches. The CDR3 region is CASSIVGASGRAITDTQYF. CDR3 sequence (DNA): TGTGCCAGTAGTATAGTAGGGGCTAGCGGGAGGGCTATCACAGATACGCAGTATTTT.